The T cell receptor beta chain under discussion was sequenced for a study of CD4 T cells in relation to SARS-CoV-2 and coronaviruses. Study results and caveats: Memory recall responses, not primary responses primed in culture, are what the assay detects.

The V gene's germline CDR1 is MNHEY and CDR2 SMNVEV (reference sequence). This CDR3 is 17 amino acids long. The V end was cut by 5 bases, the J end by 1 base, with 20 bases between. Comment on this clone: What it binds is unknown.

Sequencing used immunoSEQ multiplex PCR; TCRdb keeps in-frame clones, though not all of them. The sample holds about 37,000 clones, approximately 81% seen once. The clonotype comes from an adult with COVID-19. J is TRBJ1-1 and V is TRBV27; D is perhaps TRBD1 (5 bases). The specimen sequenced was naive CD4+ T cells from PBMCs, cultured in vitro. Subset reported: naive CD4+ T cells isolated by negative enrichment. The CDR3 DNA reads TGTGCCAGCAGTCCCCCCCTGGACACTTCAGGGAACACTGAAGCTTTCTTT. Residues: CASSPPLDTSGNTEAFF.